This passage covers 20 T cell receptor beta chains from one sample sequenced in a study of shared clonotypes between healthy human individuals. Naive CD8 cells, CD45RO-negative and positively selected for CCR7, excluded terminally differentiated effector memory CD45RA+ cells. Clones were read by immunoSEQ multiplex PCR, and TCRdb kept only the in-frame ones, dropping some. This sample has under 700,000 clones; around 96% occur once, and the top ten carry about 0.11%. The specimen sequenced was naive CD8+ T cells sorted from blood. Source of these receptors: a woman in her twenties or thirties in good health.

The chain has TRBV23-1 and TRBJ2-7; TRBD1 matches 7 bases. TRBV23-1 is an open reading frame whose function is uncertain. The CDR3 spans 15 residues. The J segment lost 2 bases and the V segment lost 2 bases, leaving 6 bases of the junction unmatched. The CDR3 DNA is TGCGCCAGCAGTCAACCGGGACAGCAAGCCTACGAGCAGTACTTC. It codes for CASSQPGQQAYEQYF.

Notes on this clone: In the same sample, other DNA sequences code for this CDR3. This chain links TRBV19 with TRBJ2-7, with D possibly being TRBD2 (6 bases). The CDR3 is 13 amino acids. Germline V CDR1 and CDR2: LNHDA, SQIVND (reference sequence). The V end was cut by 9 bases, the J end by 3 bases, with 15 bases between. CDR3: CASAGGGVYEQYF. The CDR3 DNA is TGTGCCAGCGCTGGAGGAGGGGTCTACGAGCAGTACTTC.

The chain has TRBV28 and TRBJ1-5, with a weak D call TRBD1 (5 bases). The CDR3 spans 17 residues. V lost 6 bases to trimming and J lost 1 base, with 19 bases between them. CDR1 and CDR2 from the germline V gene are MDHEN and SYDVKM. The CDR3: CASSPWGVTRSNQPQHF. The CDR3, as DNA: TGTGCCAGCAGCCCATGGGGGGTCACACGGAGCAATCAGCCCCAGCATTTT.

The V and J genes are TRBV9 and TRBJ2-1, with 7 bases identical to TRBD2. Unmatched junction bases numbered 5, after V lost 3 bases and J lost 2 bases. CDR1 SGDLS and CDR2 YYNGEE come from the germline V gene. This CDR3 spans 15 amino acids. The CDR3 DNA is TGTGCCAGCAGCGCCTCTAGCGGTACCTACAATGAGCAGTTCTTC. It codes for CASSASSGTYNEQFF.

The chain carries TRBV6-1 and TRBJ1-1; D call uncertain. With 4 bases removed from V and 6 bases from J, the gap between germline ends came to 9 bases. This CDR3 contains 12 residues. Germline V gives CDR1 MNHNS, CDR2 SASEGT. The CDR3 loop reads CASSGGVAEAFF. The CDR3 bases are TGTGCCAGCAGTGGGGGTGTCGCTGAAGCTTTCTTT.

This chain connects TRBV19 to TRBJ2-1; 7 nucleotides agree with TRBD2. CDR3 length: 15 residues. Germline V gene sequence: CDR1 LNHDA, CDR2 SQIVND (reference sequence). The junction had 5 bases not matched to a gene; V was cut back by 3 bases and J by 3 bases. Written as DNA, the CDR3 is TGTGCCAGTAGTATCCAATCTAGCGGCTACAATGAGCAGTTCTTC. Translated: CASSIQSSGYNEQFF.

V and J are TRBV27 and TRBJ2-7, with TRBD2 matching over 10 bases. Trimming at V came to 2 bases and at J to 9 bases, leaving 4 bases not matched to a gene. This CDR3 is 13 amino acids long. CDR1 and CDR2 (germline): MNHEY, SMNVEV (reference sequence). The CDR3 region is CASSLLAGDVQYF. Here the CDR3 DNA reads TGTGCCAGCAGTTTACTAGCGGGGGACGTGCAGTACTTC.

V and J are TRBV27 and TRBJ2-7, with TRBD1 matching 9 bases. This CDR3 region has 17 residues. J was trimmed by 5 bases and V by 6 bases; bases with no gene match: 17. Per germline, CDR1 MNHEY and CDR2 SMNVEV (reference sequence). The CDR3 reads CASSRANRGRRGNEQYF. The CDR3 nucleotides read TGTGCCAGCAGCAGAGCCAACAGGGGGCGCAGGGGGAACGAGCAGTACTTC.

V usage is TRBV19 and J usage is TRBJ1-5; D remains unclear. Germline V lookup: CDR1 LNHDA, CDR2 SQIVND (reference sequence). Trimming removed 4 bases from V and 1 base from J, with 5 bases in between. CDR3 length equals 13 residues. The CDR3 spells CASSKISNQPQHF. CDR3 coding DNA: TGTGCCAGTAGTAAAATAAGCAATCAGCCCCAGCATTTT.

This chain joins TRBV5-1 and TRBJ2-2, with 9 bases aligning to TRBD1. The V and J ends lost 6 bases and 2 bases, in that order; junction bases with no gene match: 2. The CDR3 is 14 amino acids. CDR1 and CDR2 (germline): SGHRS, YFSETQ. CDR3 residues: CASTQGANTGELFF. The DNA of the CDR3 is TGCGCCAGCACACAGGGGGCAAACACCGGGGAGCTGTTTTTT. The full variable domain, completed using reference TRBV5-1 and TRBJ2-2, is KAGVTQTPRYLIKTRGQQVTLSCSPISGHRSVSWYQQTPGQGLQFLFEYFSETQRNKGNFPGRFSGRQFSNSRSEMNVSTLELGDSALYLCASTQGANTGELFFGEGSRLTVL.

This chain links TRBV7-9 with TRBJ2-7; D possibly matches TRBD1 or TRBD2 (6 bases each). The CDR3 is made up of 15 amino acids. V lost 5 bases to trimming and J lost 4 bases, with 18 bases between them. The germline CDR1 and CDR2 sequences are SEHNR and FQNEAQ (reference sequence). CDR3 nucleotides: TGTGCCAGCAGCCCCAGCCAACAGGGAGGATACGAGCAGTACTTC. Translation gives CASSPSQQGGYEQYF.

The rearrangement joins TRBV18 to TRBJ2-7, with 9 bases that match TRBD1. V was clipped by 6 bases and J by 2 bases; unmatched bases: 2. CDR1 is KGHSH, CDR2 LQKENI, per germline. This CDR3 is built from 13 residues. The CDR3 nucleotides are TGTGCCAGCTCGGACAGGGGTCCCTACGAGCAGTACTTC. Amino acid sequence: CASSDRGPYEQYF.

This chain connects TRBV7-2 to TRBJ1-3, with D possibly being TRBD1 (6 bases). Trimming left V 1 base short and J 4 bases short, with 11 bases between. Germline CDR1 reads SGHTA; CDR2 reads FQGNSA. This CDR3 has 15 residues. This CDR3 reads CASSLDQGQGNTIYF. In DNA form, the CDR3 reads TGTGCCAGCAGCTTAGACCAGGGGCAGGGAAACACCATATATTTT.

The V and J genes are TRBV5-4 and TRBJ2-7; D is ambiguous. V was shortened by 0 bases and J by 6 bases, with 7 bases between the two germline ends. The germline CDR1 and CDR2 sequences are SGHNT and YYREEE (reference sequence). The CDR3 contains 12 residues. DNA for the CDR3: TGTGCCAGCAGCTTGGGGAGCTCCGAGCAGTACTTC. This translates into CASSLGSSEQYF. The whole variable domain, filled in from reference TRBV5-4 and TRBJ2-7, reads ETGVTQSPTHLIKTRGQQVTLRCSSQSGHNTVSWYQQALGQGPQFIFQYYREEENGRGNFPPRFSGLQFPNYSSELNVNALELDDSALYLCASSLGSSEQYFGPGTRLTVT.

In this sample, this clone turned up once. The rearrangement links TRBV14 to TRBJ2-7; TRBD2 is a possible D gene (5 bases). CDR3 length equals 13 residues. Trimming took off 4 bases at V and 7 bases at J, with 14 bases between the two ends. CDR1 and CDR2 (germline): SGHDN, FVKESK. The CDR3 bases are TGTGCCAGCAGCCCTCCCGACCGGGGAGAGCAGTACTTC. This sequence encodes CASSPPDRGEQYF.

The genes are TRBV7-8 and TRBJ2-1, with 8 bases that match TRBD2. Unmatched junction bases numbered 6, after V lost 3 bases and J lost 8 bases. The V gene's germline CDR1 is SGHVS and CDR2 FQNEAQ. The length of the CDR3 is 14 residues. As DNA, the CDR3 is TGTGCCAGCAGCTTGAGCGGGAGATCTGATGAGCAGTTCTTC. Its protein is CASSLSGRSDEQFF.

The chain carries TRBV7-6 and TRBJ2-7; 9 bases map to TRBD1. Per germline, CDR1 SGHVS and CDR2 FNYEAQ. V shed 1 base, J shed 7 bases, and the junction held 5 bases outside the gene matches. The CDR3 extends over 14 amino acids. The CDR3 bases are TGTGCCAGCAGCTTAGGGGGGACAGGGAGGGAGCAGTACTTC. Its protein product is CASSLGGTGREQYF.

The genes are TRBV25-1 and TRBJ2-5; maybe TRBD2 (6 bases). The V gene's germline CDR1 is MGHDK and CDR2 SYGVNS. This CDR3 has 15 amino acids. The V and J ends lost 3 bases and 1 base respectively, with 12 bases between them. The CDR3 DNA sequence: TGTGCCAGCAGTGAGGGGGGAGAACCCCAAGAGACCCAGTACTTC. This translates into CASSEGGEPQETQYF.

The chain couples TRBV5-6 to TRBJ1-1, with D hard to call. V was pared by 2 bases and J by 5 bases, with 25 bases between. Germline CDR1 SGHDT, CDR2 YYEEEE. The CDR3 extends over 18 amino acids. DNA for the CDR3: TGTGCCAGCAGCTTCTCTTTGACTTCCATCCCTTGGTTTACTGAAGCTTTCTTT. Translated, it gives CASSFSLTSIPWFTEAFF. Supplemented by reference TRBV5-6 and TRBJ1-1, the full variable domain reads DAGVTQSPTHLIKTRGQQVTLRCSPKSGHDTVSWYQQALGQGPQFIFQYYEEEERQRGNFPDRFSGHQFPNYSSELNVNALLLGDSALYLCASSFSLTSIPWFTEAFFGQGTRLTVV.

CDR3: CASRGTYEQYF. CDR3 in DNA: TGTGCCAGCAGGGGCACCTACGAGCAGTACTTC. This chain links TRBV27 with TRBJ2-7; D remains ambiguous. The CDR3 spans 11 residues. V was cut by 6 bases and J by 2 bases, with 5 bases left in between. The germline V gene encodes CDR1 MNHEY and CDR2 SMNVEV (reference sequence).